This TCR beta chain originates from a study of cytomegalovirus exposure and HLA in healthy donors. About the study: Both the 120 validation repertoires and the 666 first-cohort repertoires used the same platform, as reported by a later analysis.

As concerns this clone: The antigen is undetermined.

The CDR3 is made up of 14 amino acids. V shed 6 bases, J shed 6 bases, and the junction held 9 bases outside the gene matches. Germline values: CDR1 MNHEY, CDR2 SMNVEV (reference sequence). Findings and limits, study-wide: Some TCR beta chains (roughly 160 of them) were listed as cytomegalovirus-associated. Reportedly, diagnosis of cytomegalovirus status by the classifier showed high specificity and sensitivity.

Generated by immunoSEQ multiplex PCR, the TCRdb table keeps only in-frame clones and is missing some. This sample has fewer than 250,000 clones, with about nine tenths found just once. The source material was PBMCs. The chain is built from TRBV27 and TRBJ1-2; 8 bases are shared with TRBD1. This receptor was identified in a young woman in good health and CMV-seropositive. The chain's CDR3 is CASRAGGVLNGYTF. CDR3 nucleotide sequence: TGTGCCAGCAGGGCAGGGGGCGTCTTGAATGGCTACACCTTC.